These 22 T cell receptor beta chains originate from one sample sequenced in a study of T cell repertoires in cytomegalovirus infection. TCRdb itself ran the reads through MiXCR, one entry per CDR3 protein. The table lists approximately 730,000 distinct CDR3 sequences, around a third of them singletons, with approximately 18% in the top ten. Which antigens these TCRs recognize remains unknown. The starting material was cultured PBMCs, obtained from culture after CMV antigen stimulation. These receptors were collected from a human donor in good health (CMV status not recorded). Some clones in this sample may be carry-over from other donors' samples.

V gene TRBV20-1 combines with J gene TRBJ1-2; D is undetermined. V dropped 3 bases and J dropped 5 bases, with 13 bases sitting between them. Germline V lookup: CDR1 DFQATT, CDR2 SNEGSKA (reference sequence). The CDR3 runs to 13 residues. The CDR3 loop is CSASEGSSYGYTF. The CDR3 DNA reads as TGCAGTGCTAGCGAGGGCAGTTCTTATGGCTACACCTTC.

The rearrangement joins TRBV11-2 to TRBJ1-6; D remains unclear. Trimming removed 4 bases at V and 8 bases at J, with 15 bases between. The length of the CDR3 is 15 residues. The V gene's germline CDR1 is SGHAT and CDR2 FQNNGV. The CDR3 DNA reads as TGTGCCAGCAGCTACAGCCAGGTGATCGATTCACCCCTCCACTTT. Residues: CASSYSQVIDSPLHF.

The genes are TRBV19 and TRBJ2-5, with 8 positions matching TRBD1. CDR1 is LNHDA and CDR2 is SQIVND in the germline V gene (reference sequence). CDR3 length: 15 amino acids. V trimming: 5 bases; J trimming: 4 bases; junction bases outside the gene matches: 9. The CDR3 DNA follows: TGTGCCAGTAGTCCGGACAGGGCTAGTGGAGAGACCCAGTACTTC. Translating gives CASSPDRASGETQYF. Full variable domain (remainder filled in from reference TRBV19 and TRBJ2-5): DGGITQSPKYLFRKEGQNVTLSCEQNLNHDAMYWYRQDPGQGLRLIYYSQIVNDFQKGDIAEGYSVSREKKESFPLTVTSAQKNPTAFYLCASSPDRASGETQYFGPGTRLLVL.

V usage is TRBV28 and J usage is TRBJ1-5; the D is unclear. The V and J ends lost 5 bases and 2 bases respectively, with 22 bases between them. The germline V gene has CDR1 MDHEN and CDR2 SYDVKM. This CDR3 contains 18 residues. Written as DNA, the CDR3 is TGTGCCAGCAGTCCCCAAAACTCAAAGGGCAAGGGCAATCAGCCCCAGCATTTT. Translating it yields CASSPQNSKGKGNQPQHF.

This chain's CDR3 is CASSLGVLARREKLFF. CDR3 DNA sequence: TGCGCCAGCAGCTTGGGGGTGTTGGCCCGACGGGAAAAACTGTTTTTT. This chain links TRBV5-1 with TRBJ1-4, with D unclear. Germline V gene sequence: CDR1 SGHRS, CDR2 YFSETQ. V lost 0 bases, J lost 8 bases, and 17 bases lay in between. This CDR3 region has 16 residues.

This clonotype was picked up a small number of times. This chain links TRBV5-4 with TRBJ2-5, with 8 bases that match TRBD1. V lost 1 base and J lost 3; bases outside the gene matches: 2. The CDR3 length is 14 residues. Germline V lookup: CDR1 SGHNT, CDR2 YYREEE (reference sequence). CDR3 protein: CASSLQQGEETQYF. Here the CDR3 DNA reads TGTGCCAGCAGCTTGCAACAGGGGGAAGAGACCCAGTACTTC.

This clonotype has a handful of counts. This chain joins TRBV15 and TRBJ2-1, with 12 bases matching TRBD1. CDR1 LNHNV and CDR2 YYDKDF come from the germline V gene (reference sequence). This CDR3 contains 20 residues. V was pared by 0 bases and J by 7 bases, with 16 bases of the junction left unmatched. The CDR3 reads CATSRDSGQGAALYTNEQFF. CDR3 DNA: TGTGCCACCAGCAGAGATTCGGGACAGGGGGCGGCCCTTTACACGAATGAGCAGTTCTTC.

This clonotype was observed a few times. The chain recombines TRBV29-1 with TRBJ2-7; no reliable D call. Germline V gene sequence: CDR1 SQVTM, CDR2 ANQGSEA. The CDR3 has 12 residues. Trimming left V 1 base short and J 9 bases short, with 13 bases between. The CDR3 sequence: CSVEGGYDGQYF. The CDR3 DNA sequence: TGCAGCGTTGAAGGGGGATACGATGGGCAGTACTTC.

This chain connects TRBV7-9 to TRBJ1-1; D gene ambiguous. V was pared by 5 bases and J by 3 bases, with 19 bases between. The CDR3 is made up of 16 amino acids. Germline V gene data show CDR1 as SEHNR and CDR2 as FQNEAQ (reference sequence). For the CDR3, the DNA is TGTGCCAGCAGCACCCGGTCGGGCGGCGATGACACTGAAGCTTTCTTT. Its protein is CASSTRSGGDDTEAFF.

The rearrangement uses TRBV5-1 and TRBJ2-1, with 7 positions matching TRBD1. Trimming removed 4 bases from V and 10 bases from J; junction bases left unmatched: 8. Germline CDR1 SGHRS, CDR2 YFSETQ. The CDR3 loop spans 13 amino acids. Here the CDR3 reads CASSPHRGHEQFF. CDR3 coding DNA: TGCGCCAGCAGCCCTCACAGGGGACACGAGCAGTTCTTC.

The chain combines TRBV6-1 with TRBJ2-7; D unclear. V was cut by 5 bases and J by 5 bases, with 7 bases left in between. Germline CDR1 reads MNHNS; CDR2 reads SASEGT. The CDR3 contains 11 residues. CDR3 DNA sequence: TGTGCCAGCAGTAGAGAGAACGAGCAGTACTTC. Its protein product is CASSRENEQYF.

This clonotype was seen a few times. The genes are TRBV5-1 and TRBJ2-3; D is undetermined. V gave up 0 bases and J gave up 5 bases, with 10 bases separating them. Germline values: CDR1 SGHRS, CDR2 YFSETQ. The CDR3 sequence is 14 residues long. For the CDR3, the DNA is TGCGCCAGCAGCTTGGGACACCAGATAGATACGCAGTATTTT. Its translation: CASSLGHQIDTQYF.

Regarding this clonotype: Germline and junction disagree at one end, which may indicate a read error. Here the CDR3 reads CASALAADSSF. The CDR3 nucleotides read TGTGCTAGTGCCCTGGCCGCGGACTCCTCTTTT. The genes are TRBV12-5 and TRBJ2-3; tentatively, D is TRBD2 (5 bases). The CDR3 is 11 residues long. From germline, CDR1 is LGHNT and CDR2 FRNRAP.

J is TRBJ2-5 and V is TRBV7-7, with 8 positions matching TRBD2. Germline V gives CDR1 SSHAT, CDR2 FNYEAQ (reference sequence). The CDR3 is 17 residues long. After removal of 5 bases from V and 2 bases from J, the junction contained 13 bases not matched to a gene. CDR3 nucleotides: TGTGCCAGCAGCCCAACCCTTGAGCGGGGGTTGCAAGAGACCCAGTACTTC. Translation gives CASSPTLERGLQETQYF.

The gene calls are TRBV6-1 and TRBJ1-6; the D gene is possibly TRBD1 (6 bases). V gave up 3 bases and J gave up 8 bases, with 29 bases separating them. Germline lookup yields CDR1 MNHNS and CDR2 SASEGT. This CDR3 contains 20 residues. The DNA of the CDR3 is TGTGCCAGCAGTGACCTACGAACAGGGCGAAGACCCCCGTTTGATTCACCCCTCCACTTT. Its translation: CASSDLRTGRRPPFDSPLHF.

The chain combines TRBV27 with TRBJ2-1; either TRBD1 or TRBD2 may fit D (6 bases each). Germline-derived CDR1 and CDR2 are MNHEY and SMNVEV (reference sequence). The V end was cut by 5 bases, the J end by 4 bases, with 15 bases between. This CDR3 has 15 amino acids. CDR3 bases: TGTGCCAGCAGTCCGGAGGAGGGGGAATACAATGAGCAGTTCTTC. Protein: CASSPEEGEYNEQFF.

This clonotype was counted ten times or more. The V and J genes are TRBV7-2 and TRBJ2-7; unclear D gene. V lost 1 base to trimming and J lost 5 bases, with 15 bases between them. Germline V CDR1 and CDR2: SGHTA, FQGNSA. This CDR3 has 15 amino acids. In DNA form, the CDR3 reads TGTGCCAGCAGCTTAGAAAGTATTGGTTCCGACGAGCAGTACTTC. Amino acid sequence: CASSLESIGSDEQYF.

This rearrangement joins TRBV7-6 to TRBJ1-1; the D gene is possibly TRBD1 (6 bases). V shed 1 base and J shed 6 bases, with 15 bases lying between them. Looked up from germline, CDR1 is SGHVS and CDR2 is FNYEAQ. This CDR3 comprises 15 residues. CDR3 sequence: CASSLVAGPGAEAFF. The CDR3 coding sequence is TGTGCCAGCAGCTTAGTTGCGGGACCAGGGGCTGAAGCTTTCTTT.

The sample holds many counts of this clonotype. V gene TRBV7-2 combines with J gene TRBJ2-1, with 9 bases aligning to TRBD2. CDR1 is SGHTA and CDR2 is FQGNSA in the germline V gene. The V segment lost 3 bases and the J segment 0 bases; nucleotides outside the gene matches: 0. The CDR3 loop spans 15 amino acids. In DNA, the CDR3 is TGTGCCAGCAGCTTTAGCGGGAGCTCCTACAATGAGCAGTTCTTC. As protein: CASSFSGSSYNEQFF. The full variable domain, completed using reference TRBV7-2 and TRBJ2-1, is GAGVSQSPSNKVTEKGKDVELRCDPISGHTALYWYRQSLGQGLEFLIYFQGNSAPDKSGLPSDRFSAERTGGSVSTLTIQRTQQEDSAVYLCASSFSGSSYNEQFFGPGTRLTVL.

This sequence joins TRBV11-2 and TRBJ2-7; TRBD2 matches 11 bases. This CDR3 spans 14 amino acids. Germline V gene data show CDR1 as SGHAT and CDR2 as FQNNGV. V dropped 3 bases and J dropped 7; count of bases not matched to a gene: 5. CDR3 DNA: TGTGCCAGCAGCTTGGGACTAGCGGCCCTAGAGCAGTACTTC. Translated: CASSLGLAALEQYF.

This clonotype was seen more than once but under ten times. V is TRBV27 and J is TRBJ1-1; TRBD1 agrees at 9 bases. This CDR3 contains 13 residues. V trimming: 10 bases; J trimming: 1 base; junction bases outside the gene matches: 4. Germline V lookup: CDR1 MNHEY, CDR2 SMNVEV (reference sequence). DNA of the CDR3: TGTGCCACCGGGACAGGGCGGAACACTGAAGCTTTCTTT. This codes for CATGTGRNTEAFF.

This clonotype appeared a few times. The chain is built from TRBV6-1 and TRBJ1-5; D not resolved. CDR3 length: 14 amino acids. The ends were cut back, 3 bases at V and 8 bases at J, with 14 bases in the middle. The germline gives CDR1 MNHNS, CDR2 SASEGT. The CDR3 bases are TGTGCCAGCAGTGACTTACATCTAAACAAGCCCCAGCATTTT. Translation: CASSDLHLNKPQHF.